This T cell receptor beta chain was sequenced for a study of blood T cell repertoires in COVID-19. As for the study in general: Samples taken during acute and convalescent COVID-19 were collected in the United States, Italy and Spain.

Seattle patients were enrolled while actively infected and followed longitudinally. Study processing details: The authors estimated nucleated cell counts from reference gene primer amplification. Profiling relied on immunoSEQ multiplex PCR, and the TCRdb table lists in-frame clones only, not all of them. That table gives V, J and clone size, and the DNA gave D and trimming. The repertoire has about 150,000 clones, around 85% of them found once; the top ten carry 0.63%. This clone was seen a few times. The sample holds other DNA sequences that translate to the same CDR3. V gave up 6 bases and J gave up 1 base; unmatched junction bases: 8. Per the germline V gene, CDR1 is LNHDA and CDR2 is SQIVND (reference sequence). The CDR3 is made up of 15 amino acids.

The J gene is TRBJ1-2, the V gene TRBV19; 7 bases fit TRBD1. The sequence came from a man in his sixties with COVID-19, enrolled during active disease. Sequencing used peripheral blood. The CDR3 DNA sequence: TGTGCCAGTAGAGATAGGGACAGACTTAACTATGGCTACACCTTC. Protein sequence: CASRDRDRLNYGYTF.